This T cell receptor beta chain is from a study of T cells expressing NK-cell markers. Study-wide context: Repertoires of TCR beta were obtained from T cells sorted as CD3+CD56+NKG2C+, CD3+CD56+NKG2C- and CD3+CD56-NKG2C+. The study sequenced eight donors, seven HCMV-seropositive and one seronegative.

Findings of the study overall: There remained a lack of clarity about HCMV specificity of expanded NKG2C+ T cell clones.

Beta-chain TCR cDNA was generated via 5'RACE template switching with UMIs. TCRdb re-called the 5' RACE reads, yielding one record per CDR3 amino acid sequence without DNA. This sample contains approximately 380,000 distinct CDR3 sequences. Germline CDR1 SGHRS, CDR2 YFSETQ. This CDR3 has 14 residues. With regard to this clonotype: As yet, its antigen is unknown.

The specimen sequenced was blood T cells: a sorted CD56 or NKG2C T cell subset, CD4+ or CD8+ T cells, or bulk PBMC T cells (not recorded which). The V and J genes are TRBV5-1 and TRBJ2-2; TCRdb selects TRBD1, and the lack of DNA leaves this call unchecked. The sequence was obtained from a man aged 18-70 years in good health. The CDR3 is CASSRDRGTGELFF.